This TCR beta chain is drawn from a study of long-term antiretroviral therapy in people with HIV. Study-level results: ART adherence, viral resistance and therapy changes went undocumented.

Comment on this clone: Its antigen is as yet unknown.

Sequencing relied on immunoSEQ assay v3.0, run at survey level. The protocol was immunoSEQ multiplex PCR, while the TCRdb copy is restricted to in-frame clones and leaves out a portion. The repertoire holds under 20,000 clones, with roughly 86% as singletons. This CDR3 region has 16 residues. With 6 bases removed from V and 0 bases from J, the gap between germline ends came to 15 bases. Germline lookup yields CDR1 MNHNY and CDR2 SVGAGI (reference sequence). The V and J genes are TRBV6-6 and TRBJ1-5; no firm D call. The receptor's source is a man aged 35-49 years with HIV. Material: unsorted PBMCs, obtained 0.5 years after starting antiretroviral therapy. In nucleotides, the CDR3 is TGTGCCAGCAGCCCCCTTCAGAGGAATAGCAATCAGCCCCAGCATTTT. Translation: CASSPLQRNSNQPQHF.